Listed here are 12 T cell receptor beta chains from one sample, sequenced in a study of blood T cell repertoires in COVID-19. Data came from immunoSEQ multiplex PCR; TCRdb stores just in-frame clones and leaves some out. The sample contains approximately 200,000 clones, about 85% of which appear only once. The sequenced material came from peripheral blood. The receptors stem from a man between 35 and 55 years old with acute or convalescent COVID-19.

This chain uses TRBV19 with TRBJ1-4; 8 bases match TRBD1. CDR3 size: 14 residues. Germline CDR1 reads LNHDA; CDR2 reads SQIVND (reference sequence). The V gene end was trimmed by 5 bases and the J gene end by 6 bases; junction bases not matched to a gene: 5. CDR3 amino acids: CASSDRDRHEKLFF. The DNA for the CDR3 is TGTGCCAGTAGTGACCGGGACAGGCATGAAAAACTGTTTTTT.

The chain joins TRBV3-1 (or the pseudogene TRBV3-2) to TRBJ1-1; D may be TRBD1 (6 bases). The V gene lost 5 bases and the J gene lost 1 base, with 11 bases spanning the gap. Germline values: CDR1 LGHDT, CDR2 YNNKEL (reference sequence). The CDR3 loop spans 14 amino acids. CDR3 residues: CASSARDKNTEAFF. The CDR3 nucleotides read TGTGCCAGCAGCGCCCGGGACAAGAACACTGAAGCTTTCTTT.

The rearrangement joins TRBV7-2 to TRBJ1-3, with D perhaps matching TRBD1 (5 bases). Germline V gene lookup returns CDR1 SGHTA and CDR2 FQGNSA. The ends were cut back, 4 bases at V and 0 bases at J, with 16 bases in the middle. The CDR3 is 17 residues long. The CDR3 here is CASSSQGGGSSGNTIYF. The CDR3 DNA reads TGTGCCAGCAGCTCCCAGGGTGGTGGTAGCTCTGGAAACACCATATATTTT.

This chain joins TRBV5-1 and TRBJ2-2; 16 bases fit TRBD2. Germline V gene lookup returns CDR1 SGHRS and CDR2 YFSETQ. The CDR3 extends over 16 amino acids. After removal of 4 bases from V and 5 bases from J, the junction contained 2 bases not matched to a gene. The CDR3 loop is CASSPGLAGGTGELFF. CDR3 nucleotides: TGCGCCAGCAGCCCGGGACTAGCGGGGGGGACCGGGGAGCTGTTTTTT.

This clone was observed a few times. This chain connects TRBV11-2 to TRBJ1-4, with 8 bases matching TRBD1. The germline gives CDR1 SGHAT, CDR2 FQNNGV. After removal of 4 bases from V and 5 bases from J, the junction contained 6 bases not matched to a gene. The CDR3 is 15 amino acids. CDR3 sequence reads: CASSSRQGLNEKLFF. CDR3 nucleotides: TGTGCCAGCAGCTCCCGACAGGGGTTAAATGAAAAACTGTTTTTT.

Here the CDR3 reads CASSIAVSYEQYF. The CDR3, as DNA: TGTGCCAGTAGTATAGCGGTCTCCTACGAGCAGTACTTC. The V and J genes are TRBV19 and TRBJ2-7; D is unclear. Trimming cost V 1 base and J 0 bases, with 4 bases left between them. CDR3 length: 13 amino acids. Germline CDR1 reads LNHDA; CDR2 reads SQIVND (reference sequence).

The chain is built from TRBV25-1 and TRBJ1-6; TRBD1 agrees at 9 bases. Germline V CDR1 and CDR2: MGHDK, SYGVNS. CDR3 length: 15 amino acids. Trimming cost V 6 bases and J 10 bases; bases outside gene matches: 10. The CDR3 DNA reads as TGTGCCAGCAGGGCCTCGGGACAGGGACGATCACCCCTCCACTTT. Encoded protein: CASRASGQGRSPLHF.

The rearrangement links TRBV4-3 to TRBJ1-3, with TRBD1 matching over 8 bases. V was pared by 4 bases and J by 4 bases, with 6 bases of the junction left unmatched. CDR1 is LGHNA, CDR2 YSLEER, per germline. The CDR3 contains 15 residues. The CDR3, as DNA: TGCGCCAGCAGCCCTGACAGGGGAAGGGGAAACACCATATATTTT. It yields the protein CASSPDRGRGNTIYF.

The chain joins TRBV9 to TRBJ1-1; tentative D call: TRBD1 (6 bases). The CDR3 has 14 amino acids. Trimming removed 3 bases from V and 2 bases from J, with 11 bases in between. From germline, CDR1 is SGDLS and CDR2 YYNGEE. The CDR3 here is CASSEEGGNTEAFF. The CDR3 region has the DNA TGTGCCAGCAGCGAAGAAGGGGGAAACACTGAAGCTTTCTTT.

This sequence joins TRBV5-1 and TRBJ1-4; perhaps TRBD1 as D (6 bases). CDR1 and CDR2 (germline): SGHRS, YFSETQ. The CDR3 is 15 amino acids. Trimming removed 4 bases at V and 8 bases at J, with 18 bases between. The CDR3 coding sequence is TGCGCCAGCAGCGCGGATCCAGGGGTATTCGAAAAACTGTTTTTT. Translation gives CASSADPGVFEKLFF.

The V call is TRBV5-6, the J call TRBJ1-1; the D gene is possibly TRBD1 (6 bases). This CDR3 is 14 amino acids long. CDR1 and CDR2 from the germline V gene are SGHDT and YYEEEE. V lost 1 base and J 0 bases, leaving 7 bases between the germline ends. The CDR3 region has the DNA TGTGCCAGCAGCTTGTGGACAGTGAACACTGAAGCTTTCTTT. It is translated as CASSLWTVNTEAFF.

The chain uses TRBV19 and TRBJ2-1; 7 nucleotides match TRBD2. Unmatched junction bases numbered 10, after V lost 5 bases and J lost 9 bases. The CDR3 has 14 amino acids. The germline V gene has CDR1 LNHDA and CDR2 SQIVND (reference sequence). CDR3 region: CASSASGARGEQFF. In DNA, the CDR3 is TGTGCCAGTAGTGCGAGCGGGGCTAGGGGTGAGCAGTTCTTC.